This T cell receptor beta chain derives from a study of OX40 agonist ivuxolimab in advanced cancers. As for the study in general: The mean age was approximately 60 years, ranging from 23 to 79, with roughly four fifths of participants male. Therapy given before enrollment (anti-PD-1, anti-PD-L1 or anti-CTLA-4) was allowed, and around 40% had some.

Prior autoimmune disease or systemic immunosuppression barred patients. Samples of blood were obtained at baseline, on cycle 4 day 1, and on cycle 7 day 1. Profiling relied on immunoSEQ multiplex PCR, and the TCRdb table lists in-frame clones only, not all of them. This sample carries over 75,000 clones, about 93% of them seen once, and the ten largest clones take around 0.44%. The CDR3 contains 13 residues. Germline V gene sequence: CDR1 MDHEN, CDR2 SYDVKM. V was shortened by 6 bases and J by 4 bases, with 12 bases between the two germline ends. Sample: CD4+ or CD8+ T cells sorted from blood, taken in a trial of the OX40 agonist ivuxolimab. This clonotype originated in an adult with an advanced solid tumor such as melanoma, head and neck, liver or kidney cancer. This chain joins TRBV28 and TRBJ1-1, with a weak D call TRBD1 (6 bases). In nucleotides, the CDR3 is TGTGCCAGCAGGTCGGGGGCGATCACTGAAGCTTTCTTT. Encoded protein: CASRSGAITEAFF. The full variable domain, in which reference TRBV28 and TRBJ1-1 provide the parts outside the CDR3, is DVKVTQSSRYLVKRTGEKVFLECVQDMDHENMFWYRQDPGLGLRLIYFSYDVKMKEKGDIPEGYSVSREKKERFSLILESASTNQTSMYLCASRSGAITEAFFGQGTRLTVV.